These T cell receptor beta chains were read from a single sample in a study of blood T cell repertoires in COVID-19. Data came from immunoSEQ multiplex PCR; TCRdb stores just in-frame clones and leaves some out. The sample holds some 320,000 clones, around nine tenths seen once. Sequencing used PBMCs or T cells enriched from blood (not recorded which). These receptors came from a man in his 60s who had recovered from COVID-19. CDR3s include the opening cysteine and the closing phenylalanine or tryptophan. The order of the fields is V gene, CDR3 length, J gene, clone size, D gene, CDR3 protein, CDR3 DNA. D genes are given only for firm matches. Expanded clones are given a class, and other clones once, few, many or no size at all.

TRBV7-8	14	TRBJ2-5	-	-	CASSPDRRSETQYF	TGTGCCAGCAGCCCTGACAGAAGGAGCGAGACCCAGTACTTC
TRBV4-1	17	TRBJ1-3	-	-	CASSQGPVTGSGNTIYF	TGCGCCAGCAGCCAAGGGCCGGTAACAGGCTCTGGAAACACCATATATTTT
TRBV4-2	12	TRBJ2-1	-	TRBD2	CASSHSSGGTFF	TGTGCCAGCAGCCATTCTAGCGGGGGGACGTTCTTC
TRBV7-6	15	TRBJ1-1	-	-	CASSLSGTPNTEAFF	TGTGCCAGCAGCTTGAGCGGGACCCCGAACACTGAAGCTTTCTTT
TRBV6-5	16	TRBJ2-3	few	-	CASSYSSPEITDTQYF	TGTGCCAGCAGTTACTCTAGCCCCGAGATCACAGATACGCAGTATTTT
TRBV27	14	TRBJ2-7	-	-	CASSLLQGGTEQYF	TGTGCCAGCAGTTTATTACAGGGTGGGACCGAGCAGTACTTC
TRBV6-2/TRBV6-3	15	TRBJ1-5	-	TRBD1	CASSSSGTGFQPQHF	TGTGCCAGCAGTAGTTCCGGGACAGGGTTCCAGCCCCAGCATTTT
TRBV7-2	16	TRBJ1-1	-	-	CASSLGTVSGRTEAFF	TGTGCCAGCAGCTTAGGTACAGTGTCAGGAAGAACTGAAGCTTTCTTT
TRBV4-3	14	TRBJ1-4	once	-	CASSKQVWDEKLFF	TGCGCCAGCAGTAAACAGGTGTGGGATGAAAAACTGTTTTTT
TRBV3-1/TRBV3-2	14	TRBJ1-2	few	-	CASSQGGRNYGYTF	TGTGCCAGCAGCCAAGGCGGCAGAAACTATGGCTACACCTTC
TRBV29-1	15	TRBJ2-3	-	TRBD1	CSARGTGGNLDTQYF	TGCAGCGCCCGGGGGACAGGGGGTAATCTGGATACGCAGTATTTT
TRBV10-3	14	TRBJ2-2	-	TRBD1	CAISETGGTGELFF	TGTGCCATCAGTGAGACAGGGGGCACCGGGGAGCTGTTTTTT
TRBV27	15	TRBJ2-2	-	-	CASSFIGTNTGELFF	TGTGCCAGCAGTTTTATCGGGACGAACACCGGGGAGCTGTTTTTT
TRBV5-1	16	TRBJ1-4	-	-	CASSLAVTEPNEKLFF	TGCGCCAGCAGCTTGGCCGTAACAGAACCTAATGAAAAACTGTTTTTT
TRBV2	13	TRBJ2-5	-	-	CASKGRREETQYF	TGTGCCAGCAAGGGCCGGAGGGAGGAGACCCAGTACTTC
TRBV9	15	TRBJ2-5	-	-	CASSATGTYQETQYF	TGTGCCAGCAGCGCGACAGGAACGTACCAAGAGACCCAGTACTTC
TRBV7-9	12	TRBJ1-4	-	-	CASSGTNEKLFF	TGTGCCAGCAGCGGGACAAATGAAAAACTGTTTTTT
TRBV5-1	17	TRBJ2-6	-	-	CASSLEGPRSGANVLTF	TGCGCCAGCAGCTTGGAGGGGCCCCGCTCTGGGGCCAACGTCCTGACTTTC
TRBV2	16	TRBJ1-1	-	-	CASRLAGRGKNTEAFF	TGTGCCAGCAGGCTGGCCGGCAGGGGCAAAAACACTGAAGCTTTCTTT
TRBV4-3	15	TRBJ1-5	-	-	CASSQDRTVNQPQHF	TGCGCCAGCAGCCAAGATAGAACGGTGAATCAGCCCCAGCATTTT
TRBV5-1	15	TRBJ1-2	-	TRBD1	CASSLADRGVSGYTF	TGCGCCAGCAGCTTGGCGGACAGGGGGGTCAGCGGCTACACCTTC
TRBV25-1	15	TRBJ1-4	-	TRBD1	CASSSTGGLNEKLFF	TGTGCCAGCAGTTCGACAGGGGGTCTTAATGAAAAACTGTTTTTT
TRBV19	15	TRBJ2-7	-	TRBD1	CASRTGQGASYEQYF	TGTGCCAGCAGAACTGGACAGGGGGCCTCCTACGAGCAGTACTTC
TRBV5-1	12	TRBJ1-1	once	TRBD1	CASSTGTGVAFF	TGCGCCAGCAGCACCGGGACAGGGGTTGCTTTCTTT
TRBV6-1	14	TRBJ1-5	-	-	CASSERRGNQPQHF	TGTGCCAGCAGTGAGCGGAGGGGCAATCAGCCCCAGCATTTT
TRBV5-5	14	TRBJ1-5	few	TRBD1	CASSLWDSGDPQHF	TGTGCCAGCAGCTTGTGGGACAGCGGAGACCCCCAGCATTTT